This TCR beta chain stems from a study of shared clonotypes between healthy human individuals. Regarding the study as a whole: Sharing across four donors was highest in naive CD4 (roughly 5%) and lowest in memory CD8 (0.4%). The study drew on few donors, limiting represented genetic and exposure-history diversity.

This CDR3 contains 14 residues. V lost 0 bases to trimming and J lost 5 bases, with 7 bases between them. Per germline, CDR1 MNHNY and CDR2 SVGAGI (reference sequence). Remarks on this clone: Its antigen is as yet unknown.

It was 200 ng DNA, 25,000 to 35,000 T cell genomes, that sorted-subset replicate PCRs used. The repertoire was sequenced with immunoSEQ multiplex PCR; TCRdb's copy has only in-frame clones and lacks some. The table lists over 2 million clones, under 95% of them singletons. V usage is TRBV6-6 and J usage is TRBJ2-2, with D perhaps TRBD2 (6 bases). The sample consisted of naive CD4+ T cells from PBMCs. Noted subset: CD45RA+ positively selected. This sequence originates from a man between 18 and 35 years old in good health. Some clones in this sample may be carry-over from other donors' samples. The CDR3 here is CASSYSGRTGELFF. The CDR3, as DNA: TGTGCCAGCAGTTACTCAGGGAGGACCGGGGAGCTGTTTTTT.